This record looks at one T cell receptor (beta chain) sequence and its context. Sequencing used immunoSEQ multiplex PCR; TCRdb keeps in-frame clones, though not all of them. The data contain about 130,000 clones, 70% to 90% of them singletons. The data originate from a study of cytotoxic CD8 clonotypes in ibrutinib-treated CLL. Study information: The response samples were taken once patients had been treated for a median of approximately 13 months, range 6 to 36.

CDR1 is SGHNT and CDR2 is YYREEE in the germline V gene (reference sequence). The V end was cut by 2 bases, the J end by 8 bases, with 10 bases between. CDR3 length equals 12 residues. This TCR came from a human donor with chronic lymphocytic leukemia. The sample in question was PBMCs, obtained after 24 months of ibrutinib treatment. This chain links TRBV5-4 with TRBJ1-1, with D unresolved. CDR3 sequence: CASSFSDGEAFF. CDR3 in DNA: TGTGCCAGCAGCTTCTCGGATGGAGAAGCTTTCTTT. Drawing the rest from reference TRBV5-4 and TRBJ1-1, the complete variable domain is ETGVTQSPTHLIKTRGQQVTLRCSSQSGHNTVSWYQQALGQGPQFIFQYYREEENGRGNFPPRFSGLQFPNYSSELNVNALELDDSALYLCASSFSDGEAFFGQGTRLTVV.